What follows are 5 T cell receptor beta chains derived from one specimen sequenced in a study of blood T cell repertoires in COVID-19. TCRdb keeps only in-frame clones here, not all; method: immunoSEQ multiplex PCR. The sample carries roughly 100,000 clones, around four fifths recorded once. Sequencing was performed on peripheral blood. All receptors derive from a man aged 55 to 69 with active or convalescent COVID-19.

This chain connects TRBV4-1 to TRBJ2-3; TRBD1 matches 10 bases. There are 18 residues in the CDR3. Per germline, CDR1 MGHRA and CDR2 YSYEKL. V lost 1 base to trimming and J lost 1 base; unmatched junction nucleotides: 8. The CDR3 DNA reads TGCGCCAGCAGCCAAGTCTTTTTAGGGACAGGGGGCACAGATACGCAGTATTTT. It encodes CASSQVFLGTGGTDTQYF.

In its sample, this clone was seen once. The V and J genes are TRBV19 and TRBJ1-1, with 9 bases identical to TRBD1. Unmatched junction bases numbered 5, after V lost 3 bases and J lost 3 bases. Germline lookup yields CDR1 LNHDA and CDR2 SQIVND (reference sequence). The CDR3 covers 15 residues. The CDR3 nucleotides read TGTGCCAGTAGTATCGGGACAGGGTTGGACACTGAAGCTTTCTTT. Amino acids: CASSIGTGLDTEAFF. Looking up the rest from reference TRBV19 and TRBJ1-1 gives the full variable domain: DGGITQSPKYLFRKEGQNVTLSCEQNLNHDAMYWYRQDPGQGLRLIYYSQIVNDFQKGDIAEGYSVSREKKESFPLTVTSAQKNPTAFYLCASSIGTGLDTEAFFGQGTRLTVV.

This clone came up a few times. The gene calls are TRBV5-1 and TRBJ1-1, with 8 nucleotides matching TRBD1. This CDR3 spans 13 amino acids. V shed 4 bases, J shed 9 bases, and the junction held 8 bases outside the gene matches. In germline, CDR1 is SGHRS, CDR2 YFSETQ. As DNA, the CDR3 is TGCGCCAGCAGCGTCGAAGGACAGGGTAAAGCTTTCTTT. Translation gives CASSVEGQGKAFF.

The gene calls are TRBV5-4 and TRBJ2-3; perhaps TRBD2 as D (5 bases). CDR1 is SGHNT and CDR2 is YYREEE in the germline V gene (reference sequence). The CDR3 length is 11 residues. V was shortened by 4 bases and J by 5 bases, with 5 bases between the two germline ends. In DNA form, the CDR3 reads TGTGCCAGCAGCCGGGGAGATACGCAGTATTTT. Encoded protein: CASSRGDTQYF. The complete variable domain, with remaining parts taken from reference TRBV5-4 and TRBJ2-3, reads ETGVTQSPTHLIKTRGQQVTLRCSSQSGHNTVSWYQQALGQGPQFIFQYYREEENGRGNFPPRFSGLQFPNYSSELNVNALELDDSALYLCASSRGDTQYFGPGTRLTVL.

The CDR3 loop reads CASSPRPGGGARAYEQYV. The CDR3 region has the DNA TGTGCCAGCAGCCCTAGGCCCGGCGGGGGGGCGAGGGCCTACGAGCAGTACGTC. The chain carries TRBV9 and TRBJ2-7; 9 nucleotides align to TRBD2. Germline V gives CDR1 SGDLS, CDR2 YYNGEE. This CDR3 has 18 residues. V lost 4 bases to trimming and J lost 2 bases; unmatched junction nucleotides: 16.